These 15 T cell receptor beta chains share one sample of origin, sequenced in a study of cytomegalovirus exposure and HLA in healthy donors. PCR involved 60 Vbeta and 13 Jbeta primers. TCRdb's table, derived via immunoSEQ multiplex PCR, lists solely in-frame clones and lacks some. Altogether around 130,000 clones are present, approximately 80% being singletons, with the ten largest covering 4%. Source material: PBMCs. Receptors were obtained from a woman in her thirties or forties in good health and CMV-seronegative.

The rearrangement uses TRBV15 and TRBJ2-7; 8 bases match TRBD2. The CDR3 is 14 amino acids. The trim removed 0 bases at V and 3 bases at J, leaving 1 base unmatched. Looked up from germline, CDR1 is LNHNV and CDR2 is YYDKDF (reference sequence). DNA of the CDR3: TGTGCCACCAGCAGAGAAGGGACTAGCTACGAGCAGTACTTC. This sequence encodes CATSREGTSYEQYF.

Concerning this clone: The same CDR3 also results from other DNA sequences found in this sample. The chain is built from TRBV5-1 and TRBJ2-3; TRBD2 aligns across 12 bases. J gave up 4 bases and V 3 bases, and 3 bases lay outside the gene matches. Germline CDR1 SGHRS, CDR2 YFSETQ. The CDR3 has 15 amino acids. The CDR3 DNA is TGCGCCAGCAGCTCGGGACTAGCGGGTCCAGATACGCAGTATTTT. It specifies CASSSGLAGPDTQYF.

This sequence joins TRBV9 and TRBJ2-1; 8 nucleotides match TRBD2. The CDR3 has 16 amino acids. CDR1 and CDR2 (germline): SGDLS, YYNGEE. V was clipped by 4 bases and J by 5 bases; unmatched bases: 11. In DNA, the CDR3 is TGTGCCAGCAGCCCTCAGGGCAGCGGGAGACACAATGAGCAGTTCTTC. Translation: CASSPQGSGRHNEQFF.

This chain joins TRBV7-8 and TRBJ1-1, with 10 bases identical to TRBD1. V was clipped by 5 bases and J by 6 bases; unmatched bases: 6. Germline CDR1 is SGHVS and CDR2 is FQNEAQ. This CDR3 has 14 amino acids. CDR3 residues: CASSLTGGDAEAFF. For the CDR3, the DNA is TGTGCCAGCAGCCTGACAGGGGGCGACGCTGAAGCTTTCTTT.

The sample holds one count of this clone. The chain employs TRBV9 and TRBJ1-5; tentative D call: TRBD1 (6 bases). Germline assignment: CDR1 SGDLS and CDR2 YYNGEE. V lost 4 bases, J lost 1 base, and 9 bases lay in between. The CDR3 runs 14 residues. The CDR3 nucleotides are TGTGCCAGCAGCCCAGGGGAGAGCAATCAGCCCCAGCATTTT. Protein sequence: CASSPGESNQPQHF.

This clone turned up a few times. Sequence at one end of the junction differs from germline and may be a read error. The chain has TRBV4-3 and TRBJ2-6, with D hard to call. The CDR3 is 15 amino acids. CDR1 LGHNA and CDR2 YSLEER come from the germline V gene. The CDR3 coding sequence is TGCGCCAGCAGCAAAGACATTTCTGGGGCCAACGTCCTGACTTTC. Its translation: CASSKDISGANVLTF.

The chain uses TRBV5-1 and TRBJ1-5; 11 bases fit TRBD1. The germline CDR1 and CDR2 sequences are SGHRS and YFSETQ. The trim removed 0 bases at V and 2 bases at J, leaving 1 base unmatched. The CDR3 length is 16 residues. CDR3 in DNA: TGCGCCAGCAGCTTGGGGACAGGGGGCGGCAATCAGCCCCAGCATTTT. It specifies CASSLGTGGGNQPQHF.

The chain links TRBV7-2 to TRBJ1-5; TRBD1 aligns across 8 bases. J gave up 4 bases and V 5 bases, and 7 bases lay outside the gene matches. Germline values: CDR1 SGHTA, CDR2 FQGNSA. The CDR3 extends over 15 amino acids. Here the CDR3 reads CASSPDRARNQPQHF. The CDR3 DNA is TGTGCCAGCAGCCCGGACAGGGCGAGGAATCAGCCCCAGCATTTT.

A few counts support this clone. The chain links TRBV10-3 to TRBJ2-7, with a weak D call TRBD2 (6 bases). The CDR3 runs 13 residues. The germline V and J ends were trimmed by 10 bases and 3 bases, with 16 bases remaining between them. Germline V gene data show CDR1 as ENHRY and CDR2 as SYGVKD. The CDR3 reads CATTGTGVYEQYF. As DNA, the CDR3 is TGTGCCACCACCGGGACTGGGGTCTACGAGCAGTACTTC.

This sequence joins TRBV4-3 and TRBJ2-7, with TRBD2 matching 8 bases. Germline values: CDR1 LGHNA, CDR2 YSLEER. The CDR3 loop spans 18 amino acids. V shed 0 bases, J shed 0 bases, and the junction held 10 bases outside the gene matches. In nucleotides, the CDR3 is TGCGCCAGCAGCCAAGATACGAGTAGCGGGGCTTCCTCCTACGAGCAGTACTTC. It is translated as CASSQDTSSGASSYEQYF.

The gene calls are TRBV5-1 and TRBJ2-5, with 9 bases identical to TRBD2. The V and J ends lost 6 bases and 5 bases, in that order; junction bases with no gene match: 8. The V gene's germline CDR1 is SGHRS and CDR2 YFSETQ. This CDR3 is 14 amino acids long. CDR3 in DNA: TGCGCCAGCACCCCTAGCGGGGCTAGGGAGACCCAGTACTTC. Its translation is CASTPSGARETQYF. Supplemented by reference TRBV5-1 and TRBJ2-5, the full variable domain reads KAGVTQTPRYLIKTRGQQVTLSCSPISGHRSVSWYQQTPGQGLQFLFEYFSETQRNKGNFPGRFSGRQFSNSRSEMNVSTLELGDSALYLCASTPSGARETQYFGPGTRLLVL.

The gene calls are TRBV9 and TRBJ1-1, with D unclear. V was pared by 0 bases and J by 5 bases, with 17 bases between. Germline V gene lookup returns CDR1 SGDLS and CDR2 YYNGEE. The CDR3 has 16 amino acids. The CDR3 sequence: CASSVGEATAGTEAFF. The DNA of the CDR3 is TGTGCCAGCAGCGTAGGGGAGGCGACGGCGGGGACTGAAGCTTTCTTT. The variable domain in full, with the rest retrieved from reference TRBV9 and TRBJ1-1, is DSGVTQTPKHLITATGQRVTLRCSPRSGDLSVYWYQQSLDQGLQFLIQYYNGEERAKGNILERFSAQQFPDLHSELNLSSLELGDSALYFCASSVGEATAGTEAFFGQGTRLTVV.

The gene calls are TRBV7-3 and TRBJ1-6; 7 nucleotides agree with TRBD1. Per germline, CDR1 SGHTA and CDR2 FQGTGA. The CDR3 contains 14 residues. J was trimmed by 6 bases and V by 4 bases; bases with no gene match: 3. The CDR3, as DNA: TGTGCCAGCAGCTCGGGACAGTTTAATTCACCCCTCCACTTT. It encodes CASSSGQFNSPLHF.

The CDR3 DNA is TGTGCCAGCAGCTTGGAGACAGGGTGGGGCTACACCTTC. As protein: CASSLETGWGYTF. The genes are TRBV5-6 and TRBJ1-2; 7 bases match TRBD1. Germline values: CDR1 SGHDT, CDR2 YYEEEE. V trimming: 0 bases; J trimming: 8 bases; junction bases outside the gene matches: 4. The CDR3 contains 13 residues.

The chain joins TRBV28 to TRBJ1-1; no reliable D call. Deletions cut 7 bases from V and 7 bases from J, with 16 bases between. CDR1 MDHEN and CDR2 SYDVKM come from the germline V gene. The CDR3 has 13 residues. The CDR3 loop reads CASMQSEFDEAFF. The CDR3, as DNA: TGTGCCAGCATGCAGTCAGAATTTGATGAAGCTTTCTTT.